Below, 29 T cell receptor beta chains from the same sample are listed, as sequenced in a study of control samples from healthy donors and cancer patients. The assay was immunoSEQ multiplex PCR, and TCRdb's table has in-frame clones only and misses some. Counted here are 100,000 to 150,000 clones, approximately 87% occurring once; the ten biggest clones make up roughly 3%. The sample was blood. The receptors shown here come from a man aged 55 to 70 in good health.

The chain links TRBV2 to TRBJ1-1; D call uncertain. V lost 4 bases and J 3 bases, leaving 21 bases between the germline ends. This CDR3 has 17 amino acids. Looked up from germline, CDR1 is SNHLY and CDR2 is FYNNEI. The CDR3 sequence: CASSVGFRGTGHTEAFF. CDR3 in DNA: TGTGCCAGCAGTGTTGGTTTTCGGGGAACTGGCCACACTGAAGCTTTCTTT.

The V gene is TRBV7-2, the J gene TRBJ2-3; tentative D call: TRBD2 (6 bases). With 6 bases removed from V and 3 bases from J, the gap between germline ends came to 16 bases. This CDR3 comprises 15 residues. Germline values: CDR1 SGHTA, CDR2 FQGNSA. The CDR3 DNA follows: TGTGCCAGCAGGTCGGTCCCGGCGGGGACAGATACGCAGTATTTT. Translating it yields CASRSVPAGTDTQYF.

The CDR3: CATSDFPNEQFF. CDR3 in DNA: TGTGCCACCAGTGATTTCCCGAATGAGCAGTTCTTC. The V call is TRBV24-1, the J call TRBJ2-1; D is unresolved. The CDR3 sequence is 12 residues long. The germline V and J ends were trimmed by 1 base and 7 bases, with 4 bases remaining between them. Germline lookup yields CDR1 KGHDR and CDR2 SFDVKD.

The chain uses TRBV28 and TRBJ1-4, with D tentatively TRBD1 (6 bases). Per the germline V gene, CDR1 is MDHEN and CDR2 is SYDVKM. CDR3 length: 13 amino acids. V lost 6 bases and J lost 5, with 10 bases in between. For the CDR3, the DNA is TGTGCCAGCAGGGCTCAGGGGAATGAAAAACTGTTTTTT. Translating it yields CASRAQGNEKLFF.

CDR3 protein: CASSLVPGGIGTEAFF. CDR3 nucleotide sequence: TGTGCCAGCAGCTTAGTTCCAGGGGGGATTGGCACTGAAGCTTTCTTT. The gene calls are TRBV7-2 and TRBJ1-1, with 7 positions matching TRBD1. V lost 1 base, J lost 4 bases, and 9 bases stayed unmatched. Germline CDR1 reads SGHTA; CDR2 reads FQGNSA. The CDR3 loop spans 16 amino acids.

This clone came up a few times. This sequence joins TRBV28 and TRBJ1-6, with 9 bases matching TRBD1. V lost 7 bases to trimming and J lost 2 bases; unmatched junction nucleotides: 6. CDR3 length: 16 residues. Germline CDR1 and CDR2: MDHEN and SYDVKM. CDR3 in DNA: TGTGCCAGCACCTCCACAGGGGGCGCCTATAATTCACCCCTCCACTTT. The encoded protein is CASTSTGGAYNSPLHF.

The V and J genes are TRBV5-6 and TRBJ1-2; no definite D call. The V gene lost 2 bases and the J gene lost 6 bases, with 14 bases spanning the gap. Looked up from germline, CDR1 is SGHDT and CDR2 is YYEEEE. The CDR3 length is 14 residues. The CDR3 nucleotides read TGTGCCAGCAGCTTCCGACACGGGGTAAATGGCTACACCTTC. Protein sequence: CASSFRHGVNGYTF.

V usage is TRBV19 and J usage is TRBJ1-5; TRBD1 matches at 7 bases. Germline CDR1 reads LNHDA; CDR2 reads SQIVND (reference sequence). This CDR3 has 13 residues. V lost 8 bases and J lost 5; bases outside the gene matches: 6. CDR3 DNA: TGTGCCAGTTCGGGACAGTTTGATCAGCCCCAGCATTTT. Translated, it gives CASSGQFDQPQHF.

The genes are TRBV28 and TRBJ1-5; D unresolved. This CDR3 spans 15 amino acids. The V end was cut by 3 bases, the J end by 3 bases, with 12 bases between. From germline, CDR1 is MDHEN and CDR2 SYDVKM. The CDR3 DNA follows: TGTGCCAGCAGTTTTGGCAGCAGTTTCAATCAGCCCCAGCATTTT. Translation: CASSFGSSFNQPQHF.

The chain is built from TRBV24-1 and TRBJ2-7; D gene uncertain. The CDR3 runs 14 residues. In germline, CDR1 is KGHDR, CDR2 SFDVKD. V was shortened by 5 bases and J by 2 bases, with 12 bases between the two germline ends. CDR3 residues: CATSGPPPAYEQYF. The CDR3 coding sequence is TGTGCCACCAGTGGACCACCCCCGGCCTACGAGCAGTACTTC.

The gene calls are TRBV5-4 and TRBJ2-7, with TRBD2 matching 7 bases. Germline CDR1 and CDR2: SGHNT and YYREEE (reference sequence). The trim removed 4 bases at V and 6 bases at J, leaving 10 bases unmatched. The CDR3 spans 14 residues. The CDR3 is CASSPGLVSFEQYF. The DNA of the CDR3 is TGTGCCAGCAGCCCCGGACTAGTATCATTCGAGCAGTACTTC.

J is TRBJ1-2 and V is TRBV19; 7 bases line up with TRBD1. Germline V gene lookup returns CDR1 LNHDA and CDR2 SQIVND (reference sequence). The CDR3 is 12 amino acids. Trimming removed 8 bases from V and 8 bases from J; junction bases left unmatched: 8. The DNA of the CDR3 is TGTGCCAGTGGGAGACAGGGAAGGGGCTACACCTTC. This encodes CASGRQGRGYTF.

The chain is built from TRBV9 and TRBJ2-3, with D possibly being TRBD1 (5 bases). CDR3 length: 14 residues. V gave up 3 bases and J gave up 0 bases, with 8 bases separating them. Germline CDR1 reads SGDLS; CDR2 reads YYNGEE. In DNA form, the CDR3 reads TGTGCCAGCAGCGCTACAGGTAGCACAGATACGCAGTATTTT. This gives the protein CASSATGSTDTQYF.

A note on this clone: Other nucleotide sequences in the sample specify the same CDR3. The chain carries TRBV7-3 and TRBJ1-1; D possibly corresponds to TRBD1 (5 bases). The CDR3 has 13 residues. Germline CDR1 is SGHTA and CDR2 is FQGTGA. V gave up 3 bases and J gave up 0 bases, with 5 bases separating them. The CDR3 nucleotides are TGTGCCAGCAGCTTGACAGTGAACACTGAAGCTTTCTTT. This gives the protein CASSLTVNTEAFF.

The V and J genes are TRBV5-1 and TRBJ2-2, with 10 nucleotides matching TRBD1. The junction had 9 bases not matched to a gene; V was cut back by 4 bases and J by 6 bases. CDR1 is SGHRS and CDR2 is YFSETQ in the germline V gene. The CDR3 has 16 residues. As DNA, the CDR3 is TGCGCCAGCAGCCTAATGCTCGGGACAGGGGCCGGGGAGCTGTTTTTT. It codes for CASSLMLGTGAGELFF.

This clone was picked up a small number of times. The CDR3: CASKSLGQYSPLHF. Written as DNA, the CDR3 is TGTGCCAGCAAATCGCTAGGCCAATATTCACCCCTCCACTTT. The chain carries TRBV28 and TRBJ1-6; D gene uncertain. There are 14 residues in the CDR3. V lost 7 bases and J 8 bases, leaving 15 bases between the germline ends. Germline CDR1 and CDR2: MDHEN and SYDVKM.

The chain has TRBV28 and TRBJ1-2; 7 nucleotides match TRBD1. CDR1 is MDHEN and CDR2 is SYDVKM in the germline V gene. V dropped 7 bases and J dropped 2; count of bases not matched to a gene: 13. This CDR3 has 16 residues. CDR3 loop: CASTATGVRQNYGYTF. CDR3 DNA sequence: TGTGCCAGCACCGCTACAGGGGTCAGGCAAAACTATGGCTACACCTTC.

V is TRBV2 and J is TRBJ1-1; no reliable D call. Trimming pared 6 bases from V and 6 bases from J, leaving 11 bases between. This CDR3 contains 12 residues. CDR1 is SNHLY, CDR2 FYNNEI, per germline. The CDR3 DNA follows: TGTGCCAGCAGCCAATTGCGGGCTGAAGCTTTCTTT. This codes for CASSQLRAEAFF.

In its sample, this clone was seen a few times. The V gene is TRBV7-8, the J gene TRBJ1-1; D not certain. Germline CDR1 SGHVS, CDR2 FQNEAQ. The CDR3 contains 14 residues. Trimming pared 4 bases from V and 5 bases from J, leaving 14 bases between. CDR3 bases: TGTGCCAGCAGCTCAGTAGGCAGGACGACTGAAGCTTTCTTT. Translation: CASSSVGRTTEAFF.

This CDR3 is CASSQLGISNQPQHF. CDR3 nucleotide sequence: TGTGCCAGCAGTCAACTCGGCATCAGCAATCAGCCCCAGCATTTT. The genes are TRBV6-2 or TRBV6-3 and TRBJ1-5; no definite D call. The V end lost 5 bases, the J end lost 1 base, and 12 bases lay between the germline ends. CDR1 is MNHEY, CDR2 SVGEGT, per germline. There are 15 residues in the CDR3.

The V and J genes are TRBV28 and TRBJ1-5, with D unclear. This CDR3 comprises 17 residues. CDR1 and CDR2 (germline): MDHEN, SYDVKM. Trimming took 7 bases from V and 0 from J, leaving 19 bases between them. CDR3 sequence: CASTPGFNSYSNQPQHF. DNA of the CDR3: TGTGCCAGCACACCAGGATTTAATAGTTATAGCAATCAGCCCCAGCATTTT.

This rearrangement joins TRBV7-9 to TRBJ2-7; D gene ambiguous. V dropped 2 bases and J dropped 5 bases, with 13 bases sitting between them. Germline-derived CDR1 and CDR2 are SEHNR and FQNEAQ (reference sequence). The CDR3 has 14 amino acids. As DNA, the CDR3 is TGTGCCAGCAGCTTACTCGGCTCTGGGAACGAGCAGTACTTC. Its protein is CASSLLGSGNEQYF. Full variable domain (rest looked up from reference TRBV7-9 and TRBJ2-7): DTGVSQNPRHKITKRGQNVTFRCDPISEHNRLYWYRQTLGQGPEFLTYFQNEAQLEKSRLLSDRFSAERPKGSFSTLEIQRTEQGDSAMYLCASSLLGSGNEQYFGPGTRLTVT.

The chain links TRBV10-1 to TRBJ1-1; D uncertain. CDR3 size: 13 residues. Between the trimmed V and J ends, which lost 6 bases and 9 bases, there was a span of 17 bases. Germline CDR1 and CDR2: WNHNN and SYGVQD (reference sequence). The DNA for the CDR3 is TGCGCCAGCAGATTGGAAAGGAAGGATAAAGCTTTCTTT. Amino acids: CASRLERKDKAFF.

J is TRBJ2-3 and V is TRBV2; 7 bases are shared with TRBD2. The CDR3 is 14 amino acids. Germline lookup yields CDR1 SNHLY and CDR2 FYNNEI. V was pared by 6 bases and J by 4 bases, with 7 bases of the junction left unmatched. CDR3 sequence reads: CASSPRLAADTQYF. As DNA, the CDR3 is TGTGCCAGCAGCCCAAGACTAGCAGCAGATACGCAGTATTTT.

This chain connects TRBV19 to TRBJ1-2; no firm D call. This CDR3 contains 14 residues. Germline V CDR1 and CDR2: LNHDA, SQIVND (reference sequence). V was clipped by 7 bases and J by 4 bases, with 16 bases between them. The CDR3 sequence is CASTARANLYGYTF. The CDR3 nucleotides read TGTGCCAGTACCGCCCGGGCCAACCTCTATGGCTACACCTTC.

Here the CDR3 DNA reads TGCGCCAGCAGCCCAGGGAGTACTAATGAAAAACTGTTTTTT. As protein: CASSPGSTNEKLFF. The chain is built from TRBV5-1 and TRBJ1-4; a possible D gene is TRBD1 (5 bases). Trimming left V 4 bases short and J 2 bases short, with 9 bases between. Germline CDR1 SGHRS, CDR2 YFSETQ. This CDR3 has 14 residues.

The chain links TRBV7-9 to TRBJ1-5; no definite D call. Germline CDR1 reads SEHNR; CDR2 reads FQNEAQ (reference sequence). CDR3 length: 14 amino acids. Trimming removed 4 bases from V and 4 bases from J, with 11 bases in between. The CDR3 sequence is CASSSNTLNQPQHF. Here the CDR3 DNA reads TGTGCCAGCAGCTCAAACACATTAAATCAGCCCCAGCATTTT.

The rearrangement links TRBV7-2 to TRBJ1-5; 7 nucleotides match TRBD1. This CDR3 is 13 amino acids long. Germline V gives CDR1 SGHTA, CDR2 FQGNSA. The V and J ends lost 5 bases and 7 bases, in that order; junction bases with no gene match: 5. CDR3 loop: CASSHQGDQPQHF. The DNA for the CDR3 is TGTGCCAGCAGCCACCAGGGGGACCAGCCCCAGCATTTT.

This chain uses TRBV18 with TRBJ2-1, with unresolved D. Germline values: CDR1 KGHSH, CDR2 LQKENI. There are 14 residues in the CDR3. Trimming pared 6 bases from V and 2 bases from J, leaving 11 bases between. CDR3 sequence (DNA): TGTGCCAGCTCGCAGAGGTCCGCCTACAATGAGCAGTTCTTC. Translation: CASSQRSAYNEQFF. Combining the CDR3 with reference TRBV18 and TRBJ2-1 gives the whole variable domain NAGVMQNPRHLVRRRGQEARLRCSPMKGHSHVYWYRQLPEEGLKFMVYLQKENIIDESGMPKERFSAEFPKEGPSILRIQQVVRGDSAAYFCASSQRSAYNEQFFGPGTRLTVL.